In its sample, the clone carrying this TCR beta chain was seen a few times. Its antigen is unidentified. The same CDR3 is also encoded by other DNA sequences in this sample. Trimming removed 4 bases at V and 1 base at J, with 3 bases between. This CDR3 comprises 12 residues. This sample is drawn from a study of T cell responses to AZD1222 COVID-19 vaccine. Study-wide background: Doses given second, at about 4 or about 12 weeks, were pooled. Overall study results and limits: Vaccine-related CD4 TCRs covered spike, predominating at 160-218 and 743-854. After two AZD1222 doses, spike-specific TCR breadth and depth rose versus day 0. Sampled repertoires all dated from after the peak T cell response.

Assay used: immunoSEQ multiplex PCR; TCRdb lists only in-frame clones, some missing. Among approximately 180,000 clones listed, more than 80% were seen once. The chain employs TRBV12-3 or TRBV12-4 and TRBJ2-3; D gene uncertain. The sample was peripheral blood, taken on day 0 of AZD1222 vaccination. The TCR originated in an adult in good health. CDR3 sequence reads: CASSSGTDTQYF. CDR3 coding DNA: TGTGCCAGCAGTTCCGGCACAGATACGCAGTATTTT.